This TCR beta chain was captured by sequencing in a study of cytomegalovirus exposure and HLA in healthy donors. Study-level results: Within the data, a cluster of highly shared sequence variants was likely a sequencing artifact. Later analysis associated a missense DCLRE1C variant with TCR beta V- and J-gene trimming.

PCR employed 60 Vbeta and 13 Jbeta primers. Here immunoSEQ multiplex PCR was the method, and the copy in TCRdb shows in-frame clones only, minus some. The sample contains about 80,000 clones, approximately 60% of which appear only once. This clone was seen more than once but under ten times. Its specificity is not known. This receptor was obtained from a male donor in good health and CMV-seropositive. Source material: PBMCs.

The CDR3: CASSLAGDTYEQYF. The CDR3 coding sequence is TGCGCCAGCAGCTTAGCGGGAGACACGTACGAGCAGTACTTC. J is TRBJ2-7 and V is TRBV5-1; 8 bases line up with TRBD2. Germline trimming cut 2 bases from V and 4 bases from J; bases unmatched to any gene: 5. Germline V gene lookup returns CDR1 SGHRS and CDR2 YFSETQ. This CDR3 spans 14 amino acids.